The rows below give T cell receptor beta chains drawn from one sample of a study of blood T cell repertoires in COVID-19. Using immunoSEQ multiplex PCR, the repertoire was profiled, and TCRdb retains in-frame clones only, with some absent. Of about 260,000 clones in the sample, approximately 90% were seen once. The specimen sequenced was PBMCs or T cells enriched from blood (not recorded which). The receptors derive from a man aged 35-49 years who had been exposed to COVID-19. Each CDR3 is given with its conserved first and last residue. The order of the fields is CDR3 DNA, CDR3 protein, clone size, V gene, J gene, D gene. D genes are given only for firm matches. A row's size may be missing; if present it is once, few, many or a size class.

CDR3nt: TGTGCCAGCAGTTTTGGGCTTTCCTACAATGAGCAGTTCTTC; CDR3aa: CASSFGLSYNEQFF; abundance: .; v_gene: TRBV27; j_gene: TRBJ2-1; d_gene: .
CDR3nt: TGTGCCAGCAGCTGGGCGCTCGGGGAGCTGTTTTTT; CDR3aa: CASSWALGELFF; abundance: .; v_gene: TRBV7-6; j_gene: TRBJ2-2; d_gene: .
CDR3nt: TGTGCCAGCAGTTTCATTGGGCGGATCGGGAGGGCCGAGTCTAGCACAGATACGCAGTATTTT; CDR3aa: CASSFIGRIGRAESSTDTQYF; abundance: once; v_gene: TRBV28; j_gene: TRBJ2-3; d_gene: TRBD2
CDR3nt: TGTGCCAGCAGCCAAGCTTTTGGACTAGCGGGGTACGAGCAGTACTTC; CDR3aa: CASSQAFGLAGYEQYF; abundance: few; v_gene: TRBV3-1/TRBV3-2; j_gene: TRBJ2-7; d_gene: TRBD2
CDR3nt: TGTGCCAGCACCCTACACCGGGGGGAAGGCTACACCTTC; CDR3aa: CASTLHRGEGYTF; abundance: .; v_gene: TRBV6-5; j_gene: TRBJ1-2; d_gene: .
CDR3nt: TGCGCCAGCAGCCGTGGCGGGCAAGAGACCCAGTACTTC; CDR3aa: CASSRGGQETQYF; abundance: .; v_gene: TRBV5-1; j_gene: TRBJ2-5; d_gene: .
CDR3nt: TGTGCCAGCAGCTCCTTCAGGGGAACCGATACGCAGTATTTT; CDR3aa: CASSSFRGTDTQYF; abundance: once; v_gene: TRBV7-2; j_gene: TRBJ2-3; d_gene: .
CDR3nt: TGTGCCAGCAGTTACACCGGCGGGGCAGTCTACGAGCAGTACTTC; CDR3aa: CASSYTGGAVYEQYF; abundance: .; v_gene: TRBV6-5; j_gene: TRBJ2-7; d_gene: .
CDR3nt: TGTGCCAGCAGTTTGACCCCAGGGGGCACAGATACGCAGTATTTT; CDR3aa: CASSLTPGGTDTQYF; abundance: .; v_gene: TRBV27; j_gene: TRBJ2-3; d_gene: .
CDR3nt: TGTGCCAGCAGTGGGACTAGCGGGACAGATACGCAGTATTTT; CDR3aa: CASSGTSGTDTQYF; abundance: .; v_gene: TRBV6-4; j_gene: TRBJ2-3; d_gene: TRBD2
CDR3nt: TGTGCCAGCAGCTTAGATATAGGGAGAAGCACTGAAGCTTTCTTT; CDR3aa: CASSLDIGRSTEAFF; abundance: once; v_gene: TRBV11-2; j_gene: TRBJ1-1; d_gene: .
CDR3nt: TGTGCCAGCAGTGCAGGACAGGGGGCGTTTTCGGACACTGAAGCTTTCTTT; CDR3aa: CASSAGQGAFSDTEAFF; abundance: .; v_gene: TRBV2; j_gene: TRBJ1-1; d_gene: TRBD1
CDR3nt: TGTGCCAGCAGCTCGTACGGGGGTAAGACAGATACGCAGTATTTT; CDR3aa: CASSSYGGKTDTQYF; abundance: .; v_gene: TRBV7-8; j_gene: TRBJ2-3; d_gene: .
CDR3nt: TGTGCCAGCAGTCCAAGTAGCGGGAGGGCCTACACCGGGGAGCTGTTTTTT; CDR3aa: CASSPSSGRAYTGELFF; abundance: once; v_gene: TRBV7-8; j_gene: TRBJ2-2; d_gene: TRBD2
CDR3nt: TGTGCCAGCAGTTTAGGGCCGGGGGGTGGTGAGCAGTTCTTC; CDR3aa: CASSLGPGGGEQFF; abundance: .; v_gene: TRBV27; j_gene: TRBJ2-1; d_gene: TRBD2
CDR3nt: TGTGCCAGCAGCTCCCCGGTGGGACAGGGAAACATCTACGAGCAGTACTTC; CDR3aa: CASSSPVGQGNIYEQYF; abundance: .; v_gene: TRBV7-9; j_gene: TRBJ2-7; d_gene: TRBD1
CDR3nt: TGTGCCAGCACCGGTTCCCGTTTTTCACCCCTCCACTTT; CDR3aa: CASTGSRFSPLHF; abundance: .; v_gene: TRBV6-5; j_gene: TRBJ1-6; d_gene: .
CDR3nt: TGTGCCACCAGCAGAGTGACAGGGGGTAATGAAAAACTGTTTTTT; CDR3aa: CATSRVTGGNEKLFF; abundance: few; v_gene: TRBV15; j_gene: TRBJ1-4; d_gene: TRBD1
CDR3nt: TGTGCCAGCAGCTTTGGACTAGCCACAGATACGCAGTATTTT; CDR3aa: CASSFGLATDTQYF; abundance: .; v_gene: TRBV7-3; j_gene: TRBJ2-3; d_gene: TRBD2
CDR3nt: TGCGCCAGCAGCCAAGGAGGGACAGGGGGCACCGGGGAGCTGTTTTTT; CDR3aa: CASSQGGTGGTGELFF; abundance: .; v_gene: TRBV4-1; j_gene: TRBJ2-2; d_gene: TRBD1
CDR3nt: TGTGCCAGCAGTCGGACAGGCGAGAACACAGATACGCAGTATTTT; CDR3aa: CASSRTGENTDTQYF; abundance: .; v_gene: TRBV28; j_gene: TRBJ2-3; d_gene: TRBD1
CDR3nt: TGTGCCAGCAGTGAGACAGGGGGCGAGAATCAGCCCCAGCATTTT; CDR3aa: CASSETGGENQPQHF; abundance: .; v_gene: TRBV25-1; j_gene: TRBJ1-5; d_gene: TRBD1
CDR3nt: TGTGCCAGCAGTTTCGACAGGGGTTTCCACGAGCAGTACTTC; CDR3aa: CASSFDRGFHEQYF; abundance: .; v_gene: TRBV6-5; j_gene: TRBJ2-7; d_gene: TRBD1
CDR3nt: TGCGCCAGCAGCCAATATCTAGCGGGAGGGCCACGGGAGCAGTACTTC; CDR3aa: CASSQYLAGGPREQYF; abundance: .; v_gene: TRBV4-1; j_gene: TRBJ2-7; d_gene: TRBD2
CDR3nt: TGTGCCAGTAGTATTCTGCATAGCTCCTACAATGAGCAGTTCTTC; CDR3aa: CASSILHSSYNEQFF; abundance: .; v_gene: TRBV19; j_gene: TRBJ2-1; d_gene: .
CDR3nt: TGTGCCAGCTCACAGACCGAGACGGGAGGGCTTTCCAGCTCCTACAATGAGCAGTTCTTC; CDR3aa: CASSQTETGGLSSSYNEQFF; abundance: .; v_gene: TRBV18; j_gene: TRBJ2-1; d_gene: TRBD2
CDR3nt: TGTGCCTCCAAAAACTATAATTCACCCCTCCACTTT; CDR3aa: CASKNYNSPLHF; abundance: once; v_gene: TRBV28; j_gene: TRBJ1-6; d_gene: .
CDR3nt: TGTGCCAGCAGTTCCTTACGGGGGTCCCCCTACAATGAGCAGTTCTTC; CDR3aa: CASSSLRGSPYNEQFF; abundance: .; v_gene: TRBV28; j_gene: TRBJ2-1; d_gene: .
CDR3nt: TGTGCCAGCAGCGCCCACCTTGGGACTAGCGTCGGGTACGAGCAGTACTTC; CDR3aa: CASSAHLGTSVGYEQYF; abundance: .; v_gene: TRBV7-2; j_gene: TRBJ2-7; d_gene: TRBD2
CDR3nt: TGCGCCAGCAGCCAAGACAGGGGATGGGAGACCCAGTACTTC; CDR3aa: CASSQDRGWETQYF; abundance: .; v_gene: TRBV4-3; j_gene: TRBJ2-5; d_gene: .
CDR3nt: TGTGCCAGCAGCTTAGGGGCCTTGAACACTGAAGCTTTCTTT; CDR3aa: CASSLGALNTEAFF; abundance: .; v_gene: TRBV7-3; j_gene: TRBJ1-1; d_gene: .
CDR3nt: TGTGCCAGCAGCTCGATGCGGGACACTGAAGCTTTCTTT; CDR3aa: CASSSMRDTEAFF; abundance: .; v_gene: TRBV11-2; j_gene: TRBJ1-1; d_gene: .
CDR3nt: TGTGCCTGGAGTAAGGGACTAGCAGGTTTAGATACGCAGTATTTT; CDR3aa: CAWSKGLAGLDTQYF; abundance: .; v_gene: TRBV30; j_gene: TRBJ2-3; d_gene: TRBD2
CDR3nt: TGTGCCAGCAGCTTATCGGGACTAGCTCCCTACGAGCAGTACTTC; CDR3aa: CASSLSGLAPYEQYF; abundance: .; v_gene: TRBV11-2; j_gene: TRBJ2-7; d_gene: TRBD2
CDR3nt: TGTGCCAGCAGCTCGACCGGGACAGCTAGTAACTATGGCTACACCTTC; CDR3aa: CASSSTGTASNYGYTF; abundance: .; v_gene: TRBV28; j_gene: TRBJ1-2; d_gene: TRBD1
CDR3nt: TGTGCCAGCAAGGCGGGGCGGGTCGGTTGGGCAGATACGCAGTATTTT; CDR3aa: CASKAGRVGWADTQYF; abundance: .; v_gene: TRBV27; j_gene: TRBJ2-3; d_gene: .
CDR3nt: TGTGCCAGCAGTACCGCAGGGGTGGATGGCTACACCTTC; CDR3aa: CASSTAGVDGYTF; abundance: .; v_gene: TRBV28; j_gene: TRBJ1-2; d_gene: .